The source of this T cell receptor (beta chain) is a study of blood T cells in healthy people across ages. Study-wide results and limits: Donor CMV status, an unknown factor, possibly confounded changes in expanded clonotypes.

The CDR3 sequence is 18 residues long. RNA extraction gave at least 5 micrograms of total RNA per sample. Combining a sample-barcoded 5' primer with a J-beta primer mix, a second PCR ran for roughly 7 to 12 cycles. A single record per CDR3 protein comes from TCRdb applying MiXCR to the 5' RACE reads. The table lists 850,000 to 1,100,000 distinct CDR3 sequences, around two fifths of them singletons. This clonotype was seen only a few times. Antigen: not known. The chain uses TRBV21-1 and TRBJ2-5; TRBD1 is the table's D call and was not checked against the DNA. TRBV21-1 is assigned pseudogene status. The clonotype comes from a young man in good health. The sample comprised blood. In DNA, the CDR3 is TGTGCCAGCAGCAAAACTTGTCGGGGACAGGGTTACCAAGAGACCCAGTACTTC. It specifies CASSKTCRGQGYQETQYF.